A selection of T cell receptor beta chains follows, all from one sample in a study of blood T cell repertoires in COVID-19. The protocol was immunoSEQ multiplex PCR, while the TCRdb copy is restricted to in-frame clones and leaves out a portion. The sample has 170,000 or so clones; about 86% are singletons. Source material: peripheral blood. The receptors derive from a man aged 50 or older with active or convalescent COVID-19. Each CDR3 is given with its conserved first and last residue. The D gene is left open where the match is weak.

J	V	D	CDR3
TRBJ1-5	TRBV4-2	NA	CASSQDEGPPQPQHF
TRBJ1-1	TRBV10-3	TRBD1	CAITEFRDRVSEAFF
TRBJ2-7	TRBV7-9	TRBD2	CASSLVAGGIYEQYF
TRBJ1-5	TRBV10-3	NA	CAIRPTENQPQHF
TRBJ2-7	TRBV12-5	TRBD1	CASGLVTSGQDVYEQYF
TRBJ1-4	TRBV7-2	NA	CASSSRVSNEKLFF
TRBJ2-1	TRBV28	TRBD2	CASSLLLGGGTYNEQFF
TRBJ2-3	TRBV15	NA	CATSTHTDTQYF
TRBJ2-7	TRBV6-5	TRBD2	CASRGGTVSREQYF
TRBJ1-2	TRBV28	NA	CASRNYNGHLNYGYTF
TRBJ1-2	TRBV14	NA	CASSHPRGGYTF
TRBJ1-2	TRBV6-6	NA	CASSSRGGGPLGGYTF
TRBJ1-4	TRBV5-4	NA	CASSLQGSTNEKLFF
TRBJ2-2	TRBV7-2	NA	CASSSPSRVAGELFF
TRBJ2-1	TRBV18	TRBD2	CASSQEAGGYNEQFF
TRBJ2-2	TRBV10-3	NA	CATLAELNTGELFF
TRBJ2-2	TRBV15	NA	CATSRPPQGTGELFF
TRBJ2-5	TRBV2	TRBD2	CASSDAGVVETQYF
TRBJ2-2	TRBV5-1	NA	CASSLSRSYTGELFF
TRBJ2-6	TRBV28	TRBD1	CASSPVTGGISGANVLTF
TRBJ2-1	TRBV27	NA	CASSLYGGPPYNEQFF
TRBJ1-1	TRBV7-2	NA	CASSSTGFAEAFF
TRBJ2-1	TRBV2	TRBD1	CASNRGMGNEQFF
TRBJ2-7	TRBV27	NA	CASTSGSYEQYF
TRBJ2-3	TRBV20-1	TRBD2	CSASRVSGGFDTQYF
TRBJ2-7	TRBV11-3	NA	CASSSRVGPYEQYF
TRBJ2-2	TRBV27	TRBD1	CASSPTGTGGAGELFF
TRBJ2-7	TRBV4-2	TRBD2	CASSQGSSGGPNYHEQYF
TRBJ1-4	TRBV3-1/TRBV3-2	TRBD1	CASSDYRGRNEKLFF
TRBJ2-2	TRBV5-1	NA	CASVPTGSNTGELFF
TRBJ1-2	TRBV7-9	NA	CASSWARGTSLAGYTF
TRBJ1-4	TRBV2	NA	CATASGPLGEKLFF
TRBJ2-7	TRBV9	NA	CASSAGPGSVEQYF
TRBJ2-1	TRBV5-1	TRBD2	CASSLSVAGGPEQFF
TRBJ2-1	TRBV2	NA	CASVFAAYNEQFF
TRBJ2-3	TRBV9	NA	CASSEGGMTDTQYF
TRBJ2-1	TRBV2	TRBD2	CAGRLAENNEQFF
TRBJ1-2	TRBV19	TRBD1	CASSFTGDGYTF
TRBJ1-6	TRBV7-9	TRBD1	CASRRTGRYNSPLHF
TRBJ2-6	TRBV9	NA	CASSPLARSHSGANVLTF
TRBJ1-3	TRBV4-2	NA	CASSQDIQGSGNTIYF
TRBJ1-1	TRBV12-3/TRBV12-4	NA	CASNKRGVEAFF
TRBJ2-1	TRBV5-1	TRBD1	CASTRQGYNEQFF
TRBJ1-6	TRBV7-2	NA	CASSLDIPNSPLHF
TRBJ2-4	TRBV6-2/TRBV6-3	TRBD1	CASSPTGKGINIQYF
TRBJ1-2	TRBV4-3	NA	CASSLDTGRAGYTF
TRBJ2-5	TRBV11-3	TRBD2	CASSLRTSGTGETQYF
TRBJ2-5	TRBV12-5	NA	CASGFAGEETQYF
TRBJ2-2	TRBV2	TRBD1	CASTIGTGGTGELFF
TRBJ2-1	TRBV19	NA	CASSPQGLRRWFF
TRBJ1-4	TRBV9	TRBD1	CASSVLGTGNEKLFF
TRBJ1-3	TRBV28	TRBD1	CASSLLVGTGSRGSGNTIYF
TRBJ2-5	TRBV5-6	NA	CASSLPGKYQETQYF
TRBJ2-3	TRBV29-1	NA	CSVDGSTDTQYF